The rows below give T cell receptor beta chains drawn from one sample of a study of T cell responses to AZD1222 COVID-19 vaccine. Sequencing was performed with immunoSEQ multiplex PCR; in TCRdb, only in-frame clones are kept and a portion is missing. Among tens of thousands of clones listed, less than 90% were seen once. The input for sequencing was peripheral blood, taken on day 0 of AZD1222 vaccination. The receptor source for this set is an adult in good health. CDR3s include the opening cysteine and the closing phenylalanine or tryptophan. A D gene is named only where the DNA matches it firmly. Only part of the rows carry a size: once, few, many, or a class if the clone is expanded.

>16|TRBV5-1|TRBJ2-7|NA|TRBD1
TGCGCCAGCCAACAAATGCCGGGACAGTCCTCCTACGAGCAGTACTTC
CASQQMPGQSSYEQYF
>15|TRBV9|TRBJ2-3|few|NA
TGTGCCAGCAGCGTAGGACAGGTATCCACAGATACGCAGTATTTT
CASSVGQVSTDTQYF
>16|TRBV5-4|TRBJ2-2|NA|NA
TGTGCCAGCAGCTTTTGGGGGGCCCGGATGGCCGGGGAGCTGTTTTTT
CASSFWGARMAGELFF
>13|TRBV6-5|TRBJ1-2|NA|NA
TGTGCCAGCAGCCCGGGGCTGAACTATGGCTACACCTTC
CASSPGLNYGYTF
>16|TRBV5-6|TRBJ2-1|NA|TRBD1
TGTGCCAGCAGCTTGGAGCGAGGGGGCGCCTACAATGAGCAGTTCTTC
CASSLERGGAYNEQFF
>14|TRBV18|TRBJ2-5|NA|TRBD2
TGTGCCAGCTCACCCGGACTAGCGGAAAGGACCCAGTACTTC
CASSPGLAERTQYF
>14|TRBV5-1|TRBJ2-2|NA|NA
TGCGCCAGCAGCTTGTCTGGTTTCACCGGGGAGCTGTTTTTT
CASSLSGFTGELFF
>13|TRBV6-2/TRBV6-3|TRBJ2-4|NA|NA
TGTGCCAGCAGTTACTCGGATTCAGGGATTCAGTACTTC
CASSYSDSGIQYF
>16|TRBV10-1|TRBJ2-7|few|TRBD1
TGCGCCAGCAGTGAGTCGGGACAGGGAGCCTCCTACGAGCAGTACTTC
CASSESGQGASYEQYF
>14|TRBV5-1|TRBJ2-2|once|TRBD2
TGCGCCAGCAGATCCGGGACTAGCGCCGGGGAGCTGTTTTTT
CASRSGTSAGELFF
>13|TRBV27|TRBJ2-7|few|TRBD2
TGTGCCAGCACTGATCCGGGGAGGGACGAGCAGTACTTC
CASTDPGRDEQYF
>14|TRBV14|TRBJ2-7|NA|NA
TGTGCCAGCAGCCCAACAGACAGCTCCTACGAGCAGTACTTC
CASSPTDSSYEQYF
>14|TRBV11-2|TRBJ2-7|NA|TRBD2
TGTGCCAGCAGCACCGGGACTAGCAGCTACGAGCAGTACTTC
CASSTGTSSYEQYF
>14|TRBV28|TRBJ1-2|NA|NA
TGTGCCAGCAGTTTCGCGGCAGTTAACTATGGCTACACCTTC
CASSFAAVNYGYTF
>14|TRBV6-2/TRBV6-3|TRBJ2-1|medium-sized|TRBD2
TGTGCCAGCAGTTACAATTTGGAGCGGGGGGCTTTATTCTTC
CASSYNLERGALFF
>15|TRBV6-5|TRBJ2-5|once|NA
TGTGCCAGCAAGCTCTCGTTGGGGCACCAAGAGACCCAGTACTTC
CASKLSLGHQETQYF
>11|TRBV6-2/TRBV6-3|TRBJ1-1|NA|NA
TGTGCCAGCAGTTACATGCATGAAGCTTTCTTT
CASSYMHEAFF
>15|TRBV10-1|TRBJ2-1|once|TRBD2
TGCGCCAGCAGTCGGGTCCGATGGCGGGGGGGTGAGCAGTTCTTC
CASSRVRWRGGEQFF
>13|TRBV12-3/TRBV12-4|TRBJ1-1|NA|NA
TGTGCCAGCAGTTCAATACAGGGAAATGAAGCTTTCTTT
CASSSIQGNEAFF
>15|TRBV5-4|TRBJ1-2|medium-sized|TRBD1
TGTGCCAGCAGCTCAACCGACAGGGGGCATGAAGGCTACACCTTC
CASSSTDRGHEGYTF
>14|TRBV27|TRBJ2-7|NA|TRBD1
TGTGCCAGCAGTTGGGGGACAGGGGGGTTCGAGCAGTACTTC
CASSWGTGGFEQYF
>15|TRBV28|TRBJ2-7|few|TRBD2
TGTGCCAGCCGACTAGGGACTAGCGGTTACTACGAGCAGTACTTC
CASRLGTSGYYEQYF
>13|TRBV6-1|TRBJ2-5|NA|NA
TGTGCCAGCAGTGAAGACCAACTCGAGACCCAGTACTTC
CASSEDQLETQYF
>16|TRBV28|TRBJ1-5|NA|NA
TGTGCCAGCAGACCAATTCGAAAGGGGGTCAATCAGCCCCAGCATTTT
CASRPIRKGVNQPQHF